These 32 T cell receptor beta chains were all obtained from the same sample, sequenced in a study of CD8 T cells in Susac syndrome. After extraction with the RNeasy kit, about 0.45 to 1 ug of the RNA was reverse transcribed using random hexamers. Each CDR3 protein gets one entry after TCRdb re-called the immunoSEQ multiplex PCR reads with MiXCR. In the table there are about 130,000 distinct CDR3 sequences, over 90% of which are singletons. Sequences were obtained from CD4+ T cells from PBMCs. The receptor source for this set is a human donor in good health.

The chain has TRBV3-1 and TRBJ1-6, with 9 positions matching TRBD1. The CDR3 spans 16 residues. Germline V gene data show CDR1 as LGHDT and CDR2 as YNNKEL (reference sequence). The junction had 8 bases not matched to a gene; V was cut back by 4 bases and J by 7 bases. This CDR3 reads CASSPQTGGHNSPLHF. In DNA, the CDR3 is TGTGCCAGCAGCCCACAGACAGGGGGGCACAATTCACCCCTCCACTTT. Full variable domain (remainder filled in from reference TRBV3-1 and TRBJ1-6): DTAVSQTPKYLVTQMGNDKSIKCEQNLGHDTMYWYKQDSKKFLKIMFSYNNKELIINETVPNRFSPKSPDKAHLNLHINSLELGDSAVYFCASSPQTGGHNSPLHFGNGTRLTVT.

The V and J genes are TRBV18 and TRBJ2-6; D is undetermined. CDR1 and CDR2 from the germline V gene are KGHSH and LQKENI. V was shortened by 3 bases and J by 4 bases, with 10 bases between the two germline ends. This CDR3 region has 15 residues. The CDR3, as DNA: TGTGCCAGCTCACCTAGGGTGGACGGGGCCAACGTCCTGACTTTC. Its translation: CASSPRVDGANVLTF.

This chain connects TRBV27 to TRBJ2-7; D may be TRBD1 or TRBD2 (6 bases each). The V and J ends lost 5 bases and 4 bases respectively, with 15 bases between them. The CDR3 spans 14 residues. The germline CDR1 and CDR2 sequences are MNHEY and SMNVEV (reference sequence). The CDR3 DNA reads as TGTGCCAGCAGTCTAGGGGGGAGTCTGTACGAGCAGTACTTC. Encoded protein: CASSLGGSLYEQYF.

This clonotype was detected only once. This sequence joins TRBV4-1 and TRBJ2-7; weak D call: TRBD2 (6 bases). CDR3 length equals 16 residues. Germline lookup yields CDR1 MGHRA and CDR2 YSYEKL. The V gene lost 0 bases and the J gene lost 3 bases, with 15 bases spanning the gap. CDR3 sequence (DNA): TGCGCCAGCAGCCAAGATCCAAATAGCGGATTCTACGAGCAGTACTTC. As protein: CASSQDPNSGFYEQYF.

The gene calls are TRBV29-1 and TRBJ2-2, with TRBD2 matching 9 bases. Germline CDR1 reads SQVTM; CDR2 reads ANQGSEA. The CDR3 length is 15 residues. The trim removed 4 bases at V and 7 bases at J, leaving 10 bases unmatched. Written as DNA, the CDR3 is TGCAGCGTTGCCAGCGGGAGGCCGGGGGACGGGGAGCTGTTTTTT. Amino acids: CSVASGRPGDGELFF.

The chain links TRBV20-1 to TRBJ2-1; 12 bases are a match to TRBD2. After removal of 5 bases from V and 6 bases from J, the junction contained 5 bases not matched to a gene. The CDR3 is made up of 14 amino acids. CDR1 and CDR2 (germline): DFQATT, SNEGSKA (reference sequence). CDR3 bases: TGCAGTGCTCCCCTAGCGGGAGGGCGCAATGAGCAGTTCTTC. Its translation: CSAPLAGGRNEQFF.

This chain connects TRBV13 to TRBJ1-2; possible D gene TRBD1, 6 bases. The CDR3 covers 14 residues. V shed 4 bases and J shed 7 bases, with 16 bases lying between them. CDR1 is PRHDT, CDR2 FYEKMQ, per germline (reference sequence). CDR3 amino acids: CASSYNQGLGGYTF. The DNA of the CDR3 is TGTGCCAGCAGCTATAACCAGGGGTTGGGTGGCTACACCTTC.

J is TRBJ2-1 and V is TRBV27; TRBD2 agrees at 10 bases. CDR3 size: 16 residues. Trimming took 6 bases from V and 2 from J; bases not matched to a gene: 7. Per germline, CDR1 MNHEY and CDR2 SMNVEV (reference sequence). In nucleotides, the CDR3 is TGTGCCAGCAGGAAGGGGAGCGGGAGGGCCTACAATGAGCAGTTCTTC. This encodes CASRKGSGRAYNEQFF.

The chain uses TRBV27 and TRBJ1-4; no firm D call. Trimming left V 0 bases short and J 0 bases short, with 5 bases between. The CDR3 is 15 amino acids. Germline values: CDR1 MNHEY, CDR2 SMNVEV (reference sequence). The CDR3 is CASSLSAATNEKLFF. In DNA form, the CDR3 reads TGTGCCAGCAGTTTATCCGCAGCAACTAATGAAAAACTGTTTTTT.

As to this clonotype: At one boundary the junction diverges from the germline segment, which might be a read error. This chain joins TRBV12-3 or TRBV12-4 and TRBJ2-7; the D gene is possibly TRBD2 (6 bases). The CDR3 extends over 11 amino acids. The CDR3 reads CASSSAGSRAF. The CDR3 DNA follows: TGTGCCAGCAGTTCCGCGGGGAGCAGGGCCTTC.

Comments on this clonotype: One junction end disagrees with the germline gene, perhaps due to a read error. This chain uses TRBV10-2 with TRBJ1-1, with D perhaps matching TRBD1 (6 bases). This CDR3 is built from 12 residues. Germline values: CDR1 WSHSY, CDR2 SAAADI. The CDR3 here is CASTWGDTEAFF. For the CDR3, the DNA is TGCGCCAGCACCTGGGGGGACACCGAAGCTTTCTTT.

This chain uses TRBV28 with TRBJ2-1, with 9 bases identical to TRBD2. Germline assignment: CDR1 MDHEN and CDR2 SYDVKM. V shed 5 bases, J shed 2 bases, and the junction held 7 bases outside the gene matches. This CDR3 has 16 residues. The CDR3 DNA follows: TGTGCCAGCAGTCCTCCGGGACTAGCAGCCTACAATGAGCAGTTCTTC. It translates to CASSPPGLAAYNEQFF.

This chain uses TRBV28 with TRBJ1-2; D is ambiguous. CDR1 is MDHEN and CDR2 is SYDVKM in the germline V gene. This CDR3 is 11 amino acids long. V was trimmed by 4 bases and J by 6 bases, leaving 6 bases between them. The CDR3 is CASSWADGYTF. DNA for the CDR3: TGTGCCAGCAGTTGGGCAGATGGCTACACCTTC.

The chain links TRBV20-1 to TRBJ2-7, with D unclear. The CDR3 has 12 amino acids. V lost 6 bases and J 6 bases, leaving 15 bases between the germline ends. Germline CDR1 reads DFQATT; CDR2 reads SNEGSKA (reference sequence). CDR3: CSAPRPPGEQYF. The CDR3 nucleotides are TGCAGTGCCCCCCGACCCCCGGGCGAGCAGTACTTC.

V gene TRBV6-6 combines with J gene TRBJ2-1; TRBD1 is a possible D gene (6 bases). CDR3 length equals 14 residues. Trimming removed 6 bases from V and 5 bases from J, with 14 bases in between. Germline CDR1 reads MNHNY; CDR2 reads SVGAGI (reference sequence). Here the CDR3 reads CASRETGLHNEQFF. Written as DNA, the CDR3 is TGTGCCAGCAGGGAAACAGGGTTGCACAATGAGCAGTTCTTC.

CDR3 DNA: TGTGCCAGCAGTCTTGGGACAGATCAAAAGCAGTACTTC. It is translated as CASSLGTDQKQYF. V and J are TRBV25-1 and TRBJ2-7, with 7 bases aligning to TRBD1. From germline, CDR1 is MGHDK and CDR2 SYGVNS. J gave up 8 bases and V 5 bases, and 9 bases lay outside the gene matches. The CDR3 has 13 residues.

This clonotype was observed a single time. The chain carries TRBV18 and TRBJ2-1, with TRBD1 as a possible D gene (6 bases). Trimming took 3 bases from V and 9 from J, leaving 15 bases between them. This CDR3 is built from 14 residues. CDR1 and CDR2 (germline): KGHSH, LQKENI. The CDR3, as DNA: TGTGCCAGCTCACCGTCACGGACAGCGAGTGAGCAGTTCTTC. Protein sequence: CASSPSRTASEQFF.

The chain recombines TRBV20-1 with TRBJ2-7, with D uncertain. Germline CDR1 and CDR2: DFQATT and SNEGSKA (reference sequence). The CDR3 totals 12 residues. For the CDR3, the DNA is TGCAGCGCACCGGTCGGGTCCTACGAGCAGTACTTC. It is translated as CSAPVGSYEQYF.

The chain has TRBV7-6 and TRBJ2-5; no clear D. Germline CDR1 reads SGHVS; CDR2 reads FNYEAQ. There are 12 residues in the CDR3. Between the trimmed V and J ends, which lost 2 bases and 4 bases, there was a span of 5 bases. CDR3: CASSLWRETQYF. The CDR3 DNA reads TGTGCCAGCAGCTTATGGCGAGAGACCCAGTACTTC.

This clonotype showed up just a few times. The chain combines TRBV12-3 or TRBV12-4 with TRBJ1-1; 7 bases line up with TRBD1. The ends lost 3 bases at V and 4 bases at J; junction bases unmatched: 5. The length of the CDR3 is 14 residues. CDR3 bases: TGTGCCAGCAGTTTGACAGGGAGGGGCACTGAAGCTTTCTTT. Translating it yields CASSLTGRGTEAFF.

This chain links TRBV7-9 with TRBJ1-2; 11 nucleotides line up with TRBD1. Looked up from germline, CDR1 is SEHNR and CDR2 is FQNEAQ (reference sequence). The CDR3 runs to 14 residues. With 5 bases clipped from V and 6 bases from J, the junction kept 5 bases outside the gene matches. For the CDR3, the DNA is TGTGCCAGCAGCCGCCGGACAGGGGGCGATGGCTACACCTTC. This codes for CASSRRTGGDGYTF.

The V and J genes are TRBV28 and TRBJ2-4; TRBD1 is a possible D gene (5 bases). Germline CDR1 MDHEN, CDR2 SYDVKM. Trimming removed 4 bases from V and 1 base from J, with 8 bases in between. This CDR3 region has 14 residues. CDR3 coding DNA: TGTGCCAGCAGTTCACAGGCGGCCAAAAACATTCAGTACTTC. Protein sequence: CASSSQAAKNIQYF.

The chain joins TRBV28 to TRBJ2-7, with D unresolved. V was pared by 6 bases and J by 6 bases, with 12 bases between. From germline, CDR1 is MDHEN and CDR2 SYDVKM. The CDR3 extends over 12 amino acids. In DNA form, the CDR3 reads TGTGCCAGCAGCCCCCCCTACTCCGAGCAGTACTTC. Its protein product is CASSPPYSEQYF. The complete variable domain, with remaining parts taken from reference TRBV28 and TRBJ2-7, reads DVKVTQSSRYLVKRTGEKVFLECVQDMDHENMFWYRQDPGLGLRLIYFSYDVKMKEKGDIPEGYSVSREKKERFSLILESASTNQTSMYLCASSPPYSEQYFGPGTRLTVT.

This chain joins TRBV6-5 and TRBJ1-5; D is uncertain. The CDR3 has 14 residues. Germline assignment: CDR1 MNHEY and CDR2 SVGAGI. The V gene lost 5 bases and the J gene lost 3 bases, with 11 bases spanning the gap. DNA for the CDR3: TGTGCCAGCAGTAGGTCGGGATACAATCAGCCCCAGCATTTT. Amino acids: CASSRSGYNQPQHF.

This clonotype showed up just once. The rearrangement uses TRBV15 and TRBJ2-5; 9 bases fit TRBD1. CDR3 length: 15 residues. Looked up from germline, CDR1 is LNHNV and CDR2 is YYDKDF (reference sequence). The ends lost 1 base at V and 5 bases at J; junction bases unmatched: 5. CDR3 sequence reads: CATSRGDRDGETQYF. The CDR3 DNA reads as TGTGCCACCAGCAGAGGGGACAGGGATGGGGAGACCCAGTACTTC.

The chain links TRBV28 to TRBJ2-7; D unclear. Germline CDR1 reads MDHEN; CDR2 reads SYDVKM. Trimming shortened V by 7 bases and J by 5 bases, and 9 bases separated the two germline ends. The CDR3 is 11 residues long. The CDR3 here is CASKRWDEQYF. CDR3 in DNA: TGTGCCAGCAAGAGGTGGGACGAGCAGTACTTC.

CDR3: CASSPRDLNTEAFF. The DNA for the CDR3 is TGTGCCAGCAGCCCTCGGGACTTGAACACTGAAGCTTTCTTT. The chain employs TRBV7-9 and TRBJ1-1, with D possibly TRBD1 on 5 matching bases. In germline, CDR1 is SEHNR, CDR2 FQNEAQ (reference sequence). V was clipped by 5 bases and J by 0 bases, with 10 bases between them. CDR3 length: 14 residues. The full variable domain, rest sourced from reference TRBV7-9 and TRBJ1-1, is DTGVSQNPRHKITKRGQNVTFRCDPISEHNRLYWYRQTLGQGPEFLTYFQNEAQLEKSRLLSDRFSAERPKGSFSTLEIQRTEQGDSAMYLCASSPRDLNTEAFFGQGTRLTVV.

V gene TRBV18 combines with J gene TRBJ2-5, with 10 bases fitting TRBD2. Germline V gene sequence: CDR1 KGHSH, CDR2 LQKENI. The CDR3 has 15 residues. Unmatched junction bases numbered 9, after V lost 6 bases and J lost 5 bases. CDR3 in amino acids: CASSTVAGGWETQYF. CDR3 nucleotides: TGTGCCAGCTCCACGGTAGCGGGAGGCTGGGAGACCCAGTACTTC.

The chain combines TRBV2 with TRBJ2-5, with D possibly TRBD1 on 5 matching bases. Trimming took 4 bases from V and 5 from J, leaving 14 bases between them. Germline CDR1 and CDR2: SNHLY and FYNNEI. CDR3 length: 14 amino acids. CDR3 coding DNA: TGTGCCAGCAGTGGTGGCAGGGTAGCCGAGACCCAGTACTTC. Encoded protein: CASSGGRVAETQYF.

This clonotype was picked up a small number of times. The rearrangement joins TRBV29-1 to TRBJ2-7; 9 positions match TRBD2. The germline gives CDR1 SQVTM, CDR2 ANQGSEA. The CDR3 has 14 amino acids. J was trimmed by 5 bases and V by 2 bases; bases with no gene match: 7. The CDR3 sequence is CSVEWSGRRHEQYF. The CDR3 DNA sequence: TGCAGCGTTGAATGGAGCGGGAGGCGCCACGAGCAGTACTTC.

The CDR3 DNA sequence: TGTGCCAGCAGCGTCTACAGGGGGCGCTGGGAGACCCAGTACTTC. Its translation is CASSVYRGRWETQYF. The chain combines TRBV7-2 with TRBJ2-5; the match to TRBD1 covers 9 bases. V was clipped by 5 bases and J by 5 bases; unmatched bases: 9. The CDR3 totals 15 residues. CDR1 is SGHTA, CDR2 FQGNSA, per germline.

J is TRBJ2-7 and V is TRBV9; TRBD1 matches at 8 bases. This CDR3 is built from 15 residues. V gave up 3 bases and J gave up 5 bases; unmatched junction bases: 10. Germline assignment: CDR1 SGDLS and CDR2 YYNGEE. The CDR3 DNA reads TGTGCCAGCAGCGCCCAACAGGGGGTACTGGACGAGCAGTACTTC. It is translated as CASSAQQGVLDEQYF. The complete variable domain, with remaining parts taken from reference TRBV9 and TRBJ2-7, reads DSGVTQTPKHLITATGQRVTLRCSPRSGDLSVYWYQQSLDQGLQFLIQYYNGEERAKGNILERFSAQQFPDLHSELNLSSLELGDSALYFCASSAQQGVLDEQYFGPGTRLTVT.